These T cell receptor beta chains were read from a single sample in a study of blood T cell repertoires in COVID-19. Assay used: immunoSEQ multiplex PCR; TCRdb lists only in-frame clones, some missing. The sample has under 65,000 clones; roughly 79% are singletons. The specimen was peripheral blood. These receptors were obtained from a woman aged 55 to 70 with acute or convalescent COVID-19. Each CDR3 is given with its conserved first and last residue. The D gene is left open where the match is weak. Clone size, where shown, is once, few, many, or a class for clones that have expanded.

clone size	J gene	V gene	D gene	CDR3 protein	CDR3 DNA
once	TRBJ2-6	TRBV28	NA	CASSPPILGPRSGANVLTF	TGTGCCAGCAGTCCACCGATATTGGGGCCCCGCTCTGGGGCCAACGTCCTGACTTTC
NA	TRBJ2-1	TRBV30	NA	CAWSVKGGYNEQFF	TGTGCCTGGAGTGTAAAGGGGGGGTACAATGAGCAGTTCTTC
once	TRBJ2-3	TRBV4-1	TRBD1	CARHKGATDTQYF	TGCGCCAGACACAAGGGGGCCACAGATACGCAGTATTTT
NA	TRBJ1-6	TRBV27	NA	CASSFLTKGNSPLHF	TGTGCCAGCAGTTTCTTAACAAAGGGGAATTCACCCCTCCACTTT
once	TRBJ1-5	TRBV6-1	TRBD1	CASSDYRGLSQPQHF	TGTGCCAGCAGTGATTACAGGGGGCTCAGTCAGCCCCAGCATTTT
NA	TRBJ1-2	TRBV5-4	NA	CASSFDTTSFYGYTF	TGTGCCAGCAGTTTTGACACAACCTCCTTCTATGGCTACACCTTC
NA	TRBJ1-1	TRBV2	NA	CASSEWGRGQKNTEAFF	TGTGCCAGCAGTGAGTGGGGTAGAGGGCAGAAGAACACTGAAGCTTTCTTT
NA	TRBJ2-5	TRBV3-1/TRBV3-2	NA	CASSQGSTRSQETQYF	TGTGCCAGCAGCCAAGGCTCTACCCGGTCGCAAGAGACCCAGTACTTC
once	TRBJ1-1	TRBV7-9	NA	CASSLDSHTEAFF	TGTGCCAGCAGCCTAGACAGCCACACTGAAGCTTTCTTT
NA	TRBJ2-1	TRBV5-4	TRBD2	CASSTSGSGGYNEQFF	TGTGCCAGCAGCACTAGCGGGAGTGGAGGGTACAATGAGCAGTTCTTC
NA	TRBJ1-3	TRBV3-1/TRBV3-2	NA	CASSLRQGRRNTIYF	TGTGCCAGCAGCCTACGGCAGGGTCGGAGAAACACCATATATTTT
NA	TRBJ1-2	TRBV13	TRBD1	CASSLTEDRGGYGYTF	TGTGCCAGCAGCTTAACGGAGGACAGGGGCGGCTATGGCTACACCTTC
NA	TRBJ1-1	TRBV19	NA	CASSVRAKNTEAFF	TGTGCCAGTAGTGTCAGGGCGAAGAACACTGAAGCTTTCTTT
NA	TRBJ2-3	TRBV2	TRBD2	CASSGEGLGTDTQYF	TGTGCCAGCAGTGGGGAGGGTTTGGGCACAGATACGCAGTATTTT
NA	TRBJ1-6	TRBV3-1/TRBV3-2	NA	CASSQDEAARGSPLHF	TGTGCCAGCAGCCAAGATGAGGCCGCCAGGGGTTCACCCCTCCACTTT
NA	TRBJ1-2	TRBV6-2/TRBV6-3	TRBD1	CASSLRDRAHYGYTF	TGTGCCAGCAGTCTCCGGGACAGGGCCCACTATGGCTACACCTTC
NA	TRBJ1-3	TRBV27	TRBD1	CASKRGDSGNTIYF	TGTGCCAGCAAACGCGGGGACAGTGGAAACACCATATATTTT
NA	TRBJ2-3	TRBV7-2	NA	CASSLDTSTDTQYF	TGTGCCAGCAGCTTAGACACCTCCACAGATACGCAGTATTTT
NA	TRBJ1-1	TRBV6-5	NA	CASLGGWSEAFF	TGTGCCAGTTTAGGGGGTTGGTCTGAAGCTTTCTTT
once	TRBJ2-2	TRBV27	NA	CASSLRTDTGELFF	TGTGCCAGCAGTTTGAGGACAGACACCGGGGAGCTGTTTTTT
NA	TRBJ1-6	TRBV18	TRBD1	CASSPRQGDSPLHF	TGTGCCAGCTCACCACGACAGGGGGATTCACCCCTCCACTTT
NA	TRBJ2-7	TRBV19	NA	CASSISRAGVNEQYF	TGTGCCAGTAGTATCTCCCGCGCAGGGGTTAACGAGCAGTACTTC
NA	TRBJ1-3	TRBV6-5	NA	CASRAGILTGNTIYF	TGTGCCAGCAGAGCAGGGATTTTAACTGGAAACACCATATATTTT
NA	TRBJ1-5	TRBV3-1/TRBV3-2	NA	CASSPIQGSQPQHF	TGTGCCAGCAGCCCTATTCAGGGGAGTCAGCCCCAGCATTTT